A single sample gave rise to the 30 T cell receptor beta chains below, sequenced in a study of T cells after yellow fever vaccination. In TCRdb, the 5' RACE reads were re-called with MiXCR into one record per CDR3 protein. The sample lists about 68,000 distinct CDR3 sequences; 5% to 8% were seen once. This specimen consisted of CD8+ T cells sorted from PBMCs, obtained 45 days after the first yellow fever vaccination. These receptors were collected from a man younger than 30 who received the YFV17D yellow fever vaccine.

This clonotype was found many times. V usage is TRBV20-1 and J usage is TRBJ2-1; D possibly corresponds to TRBD1 (5 bases). Germline loops: CDR1 DFQATT, CDR2 SNEGSKA (reference sequence). This CDR3 is built from 14 residues. Trimming removed 3 bases at V and 1 base at J, with 10 bases between. In nucleotides, the CDR3 is TGCAGTGCTAGGGACACGGTATCCTACAATGAGCAGTTCTTC. This gives the protein CSARDTVSYNEQFF.

V usage is TRBV7-9 and J usage is TRBJ2-6; possible D gene TRBD1, 6 bases. Per the germline V gene, CDR1 is SEHNR and CDR2 is FQNEAQ (reference sequence). V lost 4 bases, J lost 1 base, and 14 bases lay in between. This CDR3 spans 17 amino acids. The chain's CDR3 is CASSSSRQESGANVLTF. CDR3 in DNA: TGTGCCAGCAGCTCTAGCCGACAGGAGTCTGGGGCCAACGTCCTGACTTTC.

The rearrangement links TRBV5-5 to TRBJ2-7; the match to TRBD2 covers 7 bases. The CDR3 has 14 residues. Per the germline V gene, CDR1 is SGHKS and CDR2 is YYEKEE (reference sequence). Germline trimming cut 0 bases from V and 6 bases from J; bases unmatched to any gene: 6. In DNA, the CDR3 is TGTGCCAGCAGCTTGGCGGGGGGAACGGGCGAGCAGTACGTC. Translation gives CASSLAGGTGEQYV.

This clonotype has a count of ten or more. The rearrangement joins TRBV9 to TRBJ2-7, with TRBD1 identical over 9 bases. With V trimmed by 3 bases and J by 6 bases, 4 bases remained unmatched. Germline V gene lookup returns CDR1 SGDLS and CDR2 YYNGEE. The CDR3 has 13 residues. CDR3 coding DNA: TGTGCCAGCAGCGCCGGGACAGGGCGCGAGCAGTACTTC. Residues: CASSAGTGREQYF.

In its sample, this clonotype was seen a few times. CDR3 protein: CSARAPLAGALKNEVAQYF. The CDR3 nucleotides are TGCAGTGCTAGAGCCCCACTAGCGGGGGCCCTAAAAAACGAGGTTGCCCAGTACTTC. The rearrangement joins TRBV20-1 to TRBJ2-5; 11 positions match TRBD2. The germline gives CDR1 DFQATT, CDR2 SNEGSKA (reference sequence). J gave up 9 bases and V 1 base, and 22 bases lay outside the gene matches. The length of the CDR3 is 19 residues.

This clonotype was seen more than once but under ten times. This chain joins TRBV10-3 and TRBJ2-7; TRBD2 aligns across 8 bases. Germline loops: CDR1 ENHRY, CDR2 SYGVKD. With V trimmed by 2 bases and J by 5 bases, 11 bases remained unmatched. CDR3 size: 16 residues. The DNA for the CDR3 is TGTGCCATCAGTGAGCGTGTCGGGGGGGCCCCTCACGAGCAGTACTTC. Protein product: CAISERVGGAPHEQYF.

This clonotype showed up many times. This rearrangement joins TRBV4-3 to TRBJ2-3; TRBD1 or TRBD2 may be the D gene (5 bases each). Germline-derived CDR1 and CDR2 are LGHNA and YSLEER. This CDR3 region has 16 residues. The V end lost 4 bases, the J end lost 2 bases, and 16 bases lay between the germline ends. The CDR3 loop is CASSLLWGYVTDTQYF. The CDR3 nucleotides read TGCGCCAGCAGCCTCCTATGGGGGTACGTCACAGATACGCAGTATTTT.

In its sample, this clonotype was seen many times. The rearrangement links TRBV4-3 to TRBJ2-1; possible D gene TRBD2, 5 bases. Trimming shortened V by 1 base and J by 3 bases, and 13 bases separated the two germline ends. The CDR3 is 16 residues long. Germline CDR1 LGHNA, CDR2 YSLEER. This CDR3 reads CASSQVADRDYNEQFF. The DNA for the CDR3 is TGCGCCAGCAGCCAAGTGGCCGACCGGGACTACAATGAGCAGTTCTTC.

This clonotype has a count of ten or more. CDR3 nucleotide sequence: TGCGCCAGCGGACACCCGGGACAGGGTGCTCGGAACACTGAAGCTTTCTTT. Translated, it gives CASGHPGQGARNTEAFF. The V gene is TRBV10-2, the J gene TRBJ1-1; 9 nucleotides agree with TRBD1. The V gene end was trimmed by 8 bases and the J gene end by 1 base; junction bases not matched to a gene: 14. Germline V gene data show CDR1 as WSHSY and CDR2 as SAAADI. This CDR3 is 17 amino acids long.

The CDR3 region is CSAGALFGQPGVLYSNQPQHF. Written as DNA, the CDR3 is TGCAGTGCTGGAGCCCTCTTTGGACAGCCCGGCGTCCTTTATAGCAATCAGCCCCAGCATTTT. The J gene is TRBJ1-5, the V gene TRBV20-1; D may be TRBD1 (6 bases). Germline assignment: CDR1 DFQATT and CDR2 SNEGSKA (reference sequence). The CDR3 covers 21 residues. The V gene lost 5 bases and the J gene lost 0 bases, with 32 bases spanning the gap.

The V call is TRBV7-2, the J call TRBJ2-5; the match to TRBD2 covers 8 bases. The CDR3 is 12 amino acids. J was trimmed by 11 bases and V by 5 bases; bases with no gene match: 7. From germline, CDR1 is SGHTA and CDR2 FQGNSA. DNA for the CDR3: TGTGCCAGCAGCCTACTTAGCGGGGCTCAGTACTTC. This translates into CASSLLSGAQYF. Variable domain in full (rest from reference TRBV7-2 and TRBJ2-5): GAGVSQSPSNKVTEKGKDVELRCDPISGHTALYWYRQSLGQGLEFLIYFQGNSAPDKSGLPSDRFSAERTGGSVSTLTIQRTQQEDSAVYLCASSLLSGAQYFGPGTRLLVL.

A few counts support this clonotype. V gene TRBV12-3 or TRBV12-4 combines with J gene TRBJ1-2; maybe TRBD1 (5 bases). This CDR3 spans 15 amino acids. Trimming pared 4 bases from V and 0 bases from J, leaving 12 bases between. CDR3 protein: CASSYTGVANYGYTF. Here the CDR3 DNA reads TGTGCCAGCAGTTACACAGGAGTAGCTAACTATGGCTACACCTTC.

This clonotype was seen many times. V is TRBV6-5 and J is TRBJ2-5, with D unresolved. The CDR3 is 13 residues long. V dropped 4 bases and J dropped 2 bases, with 8 bases sitting between them. Germline values: CDR1 MNHEY, CDR2 SVGAGI. DNA for the CDR3: TGTGCCAGCAGTTTAAACAGTCAAGAGACCCAGTACTTC. Protein product: CASSLNSQETQYF.

This clonotype was recorded many times. The chain carries TRBV13 and TRBJ1-1; D unclear. Trimming left V 3 bases short and J 5 bases short, with 10 bases between. The CDR3 contains 13 residues. The germline gives CDR1 PRHDT, CDR2 FYEKMQ (reference sequence). The CDR3 DNA follows: TGTGCCAGCAGCTTCGGGGAGAAAACTGAAGCTTTCTTT. Protein sequence: CASSFGEKTEAFF.

V usage is TRBV11-2 and J usage is TRBJ2-1, with 8 positions matching TRBD1. Unmatched junction bases numbered 11, after V lost 6 bases and J lost 10 bases. This CDR3 region has 14 residues. Looked up from germline, CDR1 is SGHAT and CDR2 is FQNNGV. The CDR3 coding sequence is TGTGCCAGCAGAGGCACGGACAGGGTAGACGAGCAGTTCTTC. Protein sequence: CASRGTDRVDEQFF. The entire variable domain, with the rest obtained from reference TRBV11-2 and TRBJ2-1, is as follows: EAGVAQSPRYKIIEKRQSVAFWCNPISGHATLYWYQQILGQGPKLLIQFQNNGVVDDSQLPKDRFSAERLKGVDSTLKIQPAKLEDSAVYLCASRGTDRVDEQFFGPGTRLTVL.

The chain is built from TRBV7-3 and TRBJ2-3; D is unclear. CDR1 SGHTA and CDR2 FQGTGA come from the germline V gene. This CDR3 contains 12 residues. V gave up 4 bases and J gave up 4 bases, with 6 bases separating them. The CDR3 region is CASSSPPDTQYF. CDR3 DNA sequence: TGTGCCAGCAGCTCTCCCCCAGATACGCAGTATTTT.

At least ten counts were recorded for this clonotype. The V and J genes are TRBV12-3 or TRBV12-4 and TRBJ1-4; D unclear. Trimming removed 10 bases at V and 8 bases at J, with 11 bases between. The CDR3 runs to 11 residues. CDR3 region: CATRSGEKLFF. The CDR3 DNA reads as TGTGCCACCCGTAGTGGGGAAAAACTGTTTTTT.

The chain recombines TRBV15 with TRBJ1-5; possible D gene TRBD1, 6 bases. Germline V lookup: CDR1 LNHNV, CDR2 YYDKDF (reference sequence). V was clipped by 5 bases and J by 6 bases, with 17 bases between them. The CDR3 contains 15 residues. This CDR3 reads CATSARDIGPQPQHF. The CDR3 nucleotides are TGTGCCACCAGCGCCCGGGACATCGGGCCTCAGCCCCAGCATTTT.

This clonotype came up many times. The chain is built from TRBV4-3 and TRBJ2-3; 10 positions agree with TRBD2. There are 17 residues in the CDR3. Germline trimming cut 3 bases from V and 4 bases from J; bases unmatched to any gene: 10. Germline loops: CDR1 LGHNA, CDR2 YSLEER. CDR3 sequence: CASSQGRTSGQADTQYF. In nucleotides, the CDR3 is TGCGCCAGCAGCCAGGGAAGGACTAGCGGCCAGGCAGATACGCAGTATTTT.

This clonotype came up many times. The chain couples TRBV7-8 to TRBJ2-5; D not resolved. Germline V lookup: CDR1 SGHVS, CDR2 FQNEAQ. Deletions cut 5 bases from V and 5 bases from J, with 18 bases between. The CDR3 runs 15 residues. In nucleotides, the CDR3 is TGTGCCAGCAGCCCGGTGAGCCCTGTGGATGAGACCCAGTACTTC. It translates to CASSPVSPVDETQYF.

This clonotype was recorded at least ten times. The chain employs TRBV12-3 or TRBV12-4 and TRBJ2-3; D tentatively reads TRBD1 or TRBD2 (5 bases each). V lost 6 bases and J 2 bases, leaving 21 bases between the germline ends. The CDR3 totals 17 residues. The CDR3 loop is CASRTMTGDRDTDTQYF. CDR3 coding DNA: TGTGCCAGCAGGACTATGACCGGGGACCGAGACACAGATACGCAGTATTTT.

This clonotype was recorded many times. In nucleotides, the CDR3 is TGCAGTGCTAGGACTAGCGGGGTTAACGAGCAGTACTTC. It is translated as CSARTSGVNEQYF. V is TRBV20-1 and J is TRBJ2-7; 11 bases are shared with TRBD2. V was clipped by 3 bases and J by 5 bases; unmatched bases: 3. CDR3 size: 13 residues. Germline assignment: CDR1 DFQATT and CDR2 SNEGSKA (reference sequence).

This clonotype was detected many times. The chain couples TRBV6-2 or TRBV6-3 to TRBJ2-1; D not resolved. CDR3 length equals 12 residues. Germline CDR1 and CDR2: MNHEY and SVGEGT. The V gene lost 2 bases and the J gene lost 6 bases, with 5 bases spanning the gap. CDR3 residues: CASSYGLNEQFF. The CDR3, as DNA: TGTGCCAGCAGTTACGGGCTCAATGAGCAGTTCTTC.

This clonotype was detected only a few times. The chain combines TRBV16 with TRBJ2-4; TRBD1 is a possible D gene (7 bases). Trimming stripped 4 bases from V and 9 bases from J, with 19 bases between. The germline V gene encodes CDR1 KGHSY and CDR2 FQNENV. The CDR3 is 15 residues long. Here the CDR3 reads CASSLPSRGATIQYF. The CDR3 DNA sequence: TGTGCCAGCAGCCTACCTAGCAGGGGGGCCACCATTCAGTACTTC.

This clonotype was seen more than once but under ten times. The chain combines TRBV20-1 with TRBJ2-1, with D perhaps TRBD1 (9 bases). Germline V CDR1 and CDR2: DFQATT, SNEGSKA (reference sequence). Trimming removed 1 base at V and 5 bases at J, with 21 bases between. There are 17 residues in the CDR3. As DNA, the CDR3 is TGCAGTGCTAGAGTGGGACTAGGACAGGGGATCCACAATGAGCAGTTCTTC. This gives the protein CSARVGLGQGIHNEQFF.

This clonotype was found many times. The rearrangement links TRBV6-1 to TRBJ2-5, with no clear D. Per germline, CDR1 MNHNS and CDR2 SASEGT. CDR3 length: 13 amino acids. V was cut by 5 bases and J by 4 bases, with 11 bases left in between. In nucleotides, the CDR3 is TGTGCCAGCAGTCCCTTCCGTGGAGAGACCCAGTACTTC. Translated: CASSPFRGETQYF.

This clonotype was seen a handful of times. This chain links TRBV6-6 with TRBJ1-2; unclear D gene. V lost 1 base and J lost 6, with 9 bases in between. The germline V gene encodes CDR1 MNHNY and CDR2 SVGAGI (reference sequence). This CDR3 comprises 13 residues. CDR3 nucleotide sequence: TGTGCCAGCAGTTACTGGCAGAGGAATGGCTACACCTTC. It is translated as CASSYWQRNGYTF.

The chain joins TRBV7-8 to TRBJ1-1; D ambiguous. CDR1 and CDR2 from the germline V gene are SGHVS and FQNEAQ. Trimming removed 0 bases from V and 4 bases from J, with 12 bases in between. CDR3 length: 15 amino acids. The CDR3 nucleotides are TGTGCCAGCAGCTTAGCATACCGCTCGAGCACTGAAGCTTTCTTT. It is translated as CASSLAYRSSTEAFF. Full variable domain (missing parts from reference TRBV7-8 and TRBJ1-1): GAGVSQSPRYKVAKRGQDVALRCDPISGHVSLFWYQQALGQGPEFLTYFQNEAQLDKSGLPSDRFFAERPEGSVSTLKIQRTQQEDSAVYLCASSLAYRSSTEAFFGQGTRLTVV.

This clonotype was found many times. The rearrangement joins TRBV7-9 to TRBJ1-2, with no clear D. Germline CDR1 and CDR2: SEHNR and FQNEAQ (reference sequence). This CDR3 is built from 12 residues. V lost 0 bases, J lost 4 bases, and 3 bases lay in between. CDR3 bases: TGTGCCAGCAGCTTAGCTCTCTATGGCTACACCTTC. This codes for CASSLALYGYTF.

CDR3 nucleotide sequence: TGCGCCAGCTCTCCATACAGGAACACCGGGGAGCTGTTTTTT. Its protein is CASSPYRNTGELFF. The chain combines TRBV5-1 with TRBJ2-2; D is undetermined. Looked up from germline, CDR1 is SGHRS and CDR2 is YFSETQ. This CDR3 contains 14 residues. The V gene lost 7 bases and the J gene lost 1 base, with 11 bases spanning the gap.